This entry features one T cell receptor (beta chain) sequence. V was pared by 1 base and J by 7 bases, with 10 bases between. The CDR3 consists of 13 residues. The germline CDR1 and CDR2 sequences are SGHDN and FVKESK. The data were produced by immunoSEQ multiplex PCR, yet TCRdb's version contains in-frame clones alone and is incomplete. Altogether under 300,000 clones are present, under 85% being singletons, with the ten largest covering approximately 4%. This specimen comes from a study of blood T cell repertoires in COVID-19. Study-level information: Sample material is recorded as cDNA or gDNA derived from T cells, B-cell-depleted T cells, or PBMCs.

V and J are TRBV14 and TRBJ1-2; D unclear. This TCR derives from a woman in her thirties or forties with active or convalescent COVID-19. Sequenced: peripheral blood. The CDR3 DNA reads TGTGCCAGCAGCCAAGTAATCGGCGGTGGCTACACCTTC. Its protein product is CASSQVIGGGYTF.